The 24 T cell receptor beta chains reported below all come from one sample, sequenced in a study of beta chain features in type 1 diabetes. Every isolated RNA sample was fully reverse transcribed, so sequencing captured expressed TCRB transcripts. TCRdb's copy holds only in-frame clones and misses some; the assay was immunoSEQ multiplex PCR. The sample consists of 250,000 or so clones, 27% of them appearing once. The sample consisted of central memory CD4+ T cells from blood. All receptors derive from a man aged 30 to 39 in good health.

The CDR3 region is CASSLAGTKQETQYF. As DNA, the CDR3 is TGTGCCAGCAGCCTGGCTGGGACAAAACAAGAGACCCAGTACTTC. The V and J genes are TRBV7-2 and TRBJ2-5; maybe TRBD1 (6 bases). Germline CDR1 and CDR2: SGHTA and FQGNSA. V was cut by 5 bases and J by 2 bases, with 15 bases left in between. This CDR3 comprises 15 residues.

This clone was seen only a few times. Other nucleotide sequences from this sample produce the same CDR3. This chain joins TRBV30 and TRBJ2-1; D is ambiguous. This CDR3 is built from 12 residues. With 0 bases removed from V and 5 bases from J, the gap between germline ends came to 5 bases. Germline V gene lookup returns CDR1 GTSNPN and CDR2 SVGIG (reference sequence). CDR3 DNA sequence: TGTGCCTGGAGTGTAATTCACAATGAGCAGTTCTTC. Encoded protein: CAWSVIHNEQFF.

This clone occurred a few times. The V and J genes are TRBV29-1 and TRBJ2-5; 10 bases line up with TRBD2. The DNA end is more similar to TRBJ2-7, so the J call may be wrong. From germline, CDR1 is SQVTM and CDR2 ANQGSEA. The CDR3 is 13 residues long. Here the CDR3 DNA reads TGCAGCGCGAGGCCTAGCGGGAGTTACGAGCAGTACTTC. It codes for CSARPSGSYEQYF.

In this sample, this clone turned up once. As DNA, the CDR3 is TGCGCCAGCAGCTCTAGCGGGACTAGCAGCGATACGCAGTATTTT. Translating gives CASSSSGTSSDTQYF. The chain joins TRBV5-1 to TRBJ2-3; 9 bases line up with TRBD2. J gave up 6 bases and V 3 bases, and 8 bases lay outside the gene matches. Per the germline V gene, CDR1 is SGHRS and CDR2 is YFSETQ. This CDR3 spans 15 amino acids.

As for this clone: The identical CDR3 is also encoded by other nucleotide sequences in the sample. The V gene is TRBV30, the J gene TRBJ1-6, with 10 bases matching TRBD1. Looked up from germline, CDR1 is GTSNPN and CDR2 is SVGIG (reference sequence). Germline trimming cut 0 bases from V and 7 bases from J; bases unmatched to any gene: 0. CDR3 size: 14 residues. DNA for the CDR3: TGTGCCTGGAGTGTGGGACAGGGGAATTCACCCCTCCACTTT. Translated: CAWSVGQGNSPLHF.

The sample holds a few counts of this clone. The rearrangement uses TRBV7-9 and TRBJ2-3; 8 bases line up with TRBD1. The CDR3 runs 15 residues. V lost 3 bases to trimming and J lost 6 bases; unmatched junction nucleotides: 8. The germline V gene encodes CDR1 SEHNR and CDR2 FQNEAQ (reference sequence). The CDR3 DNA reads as TGTGCCAGCAGCTTTCGGACAGGGTATTCGGATACGCAGTATTTT. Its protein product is CASSFRTGYSDTQYF.

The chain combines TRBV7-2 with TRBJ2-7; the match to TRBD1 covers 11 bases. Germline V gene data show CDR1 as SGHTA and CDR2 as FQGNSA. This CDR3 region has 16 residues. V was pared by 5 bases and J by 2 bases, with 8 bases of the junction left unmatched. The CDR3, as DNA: TGTGCCAGCAGCGTAGGGACGGGACAGGGGGCCTACGAGCAGTACTTC. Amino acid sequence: CASSVGTGQGAYEQYF.

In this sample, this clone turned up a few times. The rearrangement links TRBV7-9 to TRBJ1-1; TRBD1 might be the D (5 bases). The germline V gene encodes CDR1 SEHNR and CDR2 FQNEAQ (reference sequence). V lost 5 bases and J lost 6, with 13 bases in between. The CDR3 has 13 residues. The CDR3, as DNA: TGTGCCAGCAGCCCCGACAGCCCTCCTGAAGCTTTCTTT. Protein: CASSPDSPPEAFF. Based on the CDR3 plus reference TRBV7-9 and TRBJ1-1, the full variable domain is DTGVSQNPRHKITKRGQNVTFRCDPISEHNRLYWYRQTLGQGPEFLTYFQNEAQLEKSRLLSDRFSAERPKGSFSTLEIQRTEQGDSAMYLCASSPDSPPEAFFGQGTRLTVV.

In nucleotides, the CDR3 is TGTGCCAGCAATCAGCGGGGGGATAGCAATGAGCAGTTCTTC. The encoded protein is CASNQRGDSNEQFF. The chain carries TRBV2 and TRBJ2-1; 9 nucleotides agree with TRBD2. Germline CDR1 reads SNHLY; CDR2 reads FYNNEI. The V and J ends lost 7 bases and 6 bases, in that order; junction bases with no gene match: 7. The CDR3 totals 14 residues.

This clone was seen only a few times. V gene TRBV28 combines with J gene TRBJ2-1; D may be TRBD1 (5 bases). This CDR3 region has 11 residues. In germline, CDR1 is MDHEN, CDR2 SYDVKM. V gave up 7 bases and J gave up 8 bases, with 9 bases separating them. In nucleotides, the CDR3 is TGTGCCAGCACCCAGACAGATGAGCAGTTCTTC. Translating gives CASTQTDEQFF.

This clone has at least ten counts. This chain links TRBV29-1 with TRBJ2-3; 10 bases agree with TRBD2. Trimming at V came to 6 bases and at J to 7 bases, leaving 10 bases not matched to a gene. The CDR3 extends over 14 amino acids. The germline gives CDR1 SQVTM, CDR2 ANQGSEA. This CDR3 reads CSVLLLAGTNTQYF. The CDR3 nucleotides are TGCAGCGTCCTATTACTAGCGGGGACGAATACGCAGTATTTT.

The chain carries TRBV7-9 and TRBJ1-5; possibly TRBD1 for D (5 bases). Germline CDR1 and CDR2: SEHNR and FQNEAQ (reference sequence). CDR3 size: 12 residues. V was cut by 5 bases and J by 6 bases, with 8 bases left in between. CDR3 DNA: TGTGCCAGCAGCGCGCAGGGTCAGCCCCAGCATTTT. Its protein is CASSAQGQPQHF.

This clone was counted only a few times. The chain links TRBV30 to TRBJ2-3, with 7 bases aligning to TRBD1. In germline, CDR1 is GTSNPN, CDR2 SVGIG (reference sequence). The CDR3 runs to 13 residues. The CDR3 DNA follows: TGTGCTAGGGGGCCAGGGTGGCCAGATACGCAGTATTTT. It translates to CARGPGWPDTQYF.

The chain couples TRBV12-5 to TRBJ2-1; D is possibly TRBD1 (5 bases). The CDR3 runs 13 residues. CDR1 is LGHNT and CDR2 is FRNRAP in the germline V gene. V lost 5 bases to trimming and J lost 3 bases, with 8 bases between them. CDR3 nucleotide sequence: TGTGCTAGTGGTGACGACAGCTACAATGAGCAGTTCTTC. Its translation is CASGDDSYNEQFF.

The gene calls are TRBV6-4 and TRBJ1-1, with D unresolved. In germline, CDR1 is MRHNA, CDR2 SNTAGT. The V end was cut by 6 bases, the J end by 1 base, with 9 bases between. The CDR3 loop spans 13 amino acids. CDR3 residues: CASRREGNTEAFF. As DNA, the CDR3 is TGTGCCAGCAGGCGGGAGGGGAACACTGAAGCTTTCTTT.

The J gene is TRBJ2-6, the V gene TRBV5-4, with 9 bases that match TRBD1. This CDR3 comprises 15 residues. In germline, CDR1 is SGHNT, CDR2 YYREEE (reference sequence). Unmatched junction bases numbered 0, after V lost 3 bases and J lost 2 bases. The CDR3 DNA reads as TGTGCCAGCAGCTACAGGGGGCCTGGGGCCAACGTCCTGACTTTC. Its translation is CASSYRGPGANVLTF.

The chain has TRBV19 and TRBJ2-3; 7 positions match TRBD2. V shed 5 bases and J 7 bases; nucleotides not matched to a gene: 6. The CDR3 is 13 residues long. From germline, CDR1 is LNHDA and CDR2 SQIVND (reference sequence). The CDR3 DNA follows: TGTGCCAGTAGTGCGGGGGTTCGTTATACGCAGTATTTT. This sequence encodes CASSAGVRYTQYF. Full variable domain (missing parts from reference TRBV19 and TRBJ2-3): DGGITQSPKYLFRKEGQNVTLSCEQNLNHDAMYWYRQDPGQGLRLIYYSQIVNDFQKGDIAEGYSVSREKKESFPLTVTSAQKNPTAFYLCASSAGVRYTQYFGPGTRLTVL.

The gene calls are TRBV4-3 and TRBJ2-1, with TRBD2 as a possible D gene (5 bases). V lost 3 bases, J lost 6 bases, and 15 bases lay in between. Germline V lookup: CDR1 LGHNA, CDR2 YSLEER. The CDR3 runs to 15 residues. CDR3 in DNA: TGCGCCAGCAGCCAGAATACTAGAATGGTCAATGAGCAGTTCTTC. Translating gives CASSQNTRMVNEQFF.

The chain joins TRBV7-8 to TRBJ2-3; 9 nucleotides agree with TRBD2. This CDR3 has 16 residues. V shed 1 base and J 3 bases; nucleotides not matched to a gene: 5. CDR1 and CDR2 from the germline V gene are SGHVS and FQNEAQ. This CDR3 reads CASSLGPAGGTDTQYF. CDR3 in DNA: TGTGCCAGCAGCTTAGGTCCGGCGGGGGGGACAGATACGCAGTATTTT.

In nucleotides, the CDR3 is TGCGCCAGCAGCCAGGGAGATGTCCAGTTCACCGGGGAGCTGTTTTTT. Its translation is CASSQGDVQFTGELFF. The chain carries TRBV4-3 and TRBJ2-2; the D gene is possibly TRBD2 (5 bases). CDR1 is LGHNA and CDR2 is YSLEER in the germline V gene. V was pared by 3 bases and J by 4 bases, with 15 bases between. This CDR3 has 16 amino acids.

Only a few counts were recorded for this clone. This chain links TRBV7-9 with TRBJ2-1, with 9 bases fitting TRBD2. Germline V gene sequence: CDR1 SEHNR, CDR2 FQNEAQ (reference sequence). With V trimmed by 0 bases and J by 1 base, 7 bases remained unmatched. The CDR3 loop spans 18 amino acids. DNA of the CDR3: TGTGCCAGCAGCTTAGCCCAATATAGCGGGAGTTCCTACAATGAGCAGTTCTTC. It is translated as CASSLAQYSGSSYNEQFF.

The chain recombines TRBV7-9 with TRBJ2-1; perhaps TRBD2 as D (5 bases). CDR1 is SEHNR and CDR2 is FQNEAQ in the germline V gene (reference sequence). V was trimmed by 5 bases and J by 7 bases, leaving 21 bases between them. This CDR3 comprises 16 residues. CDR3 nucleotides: TGTGCCAGCAGCCTACTAGACTCGCTCCAAGGGAATGAGCAGTTCTTC. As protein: CASSLLDSLQGNEQFF.

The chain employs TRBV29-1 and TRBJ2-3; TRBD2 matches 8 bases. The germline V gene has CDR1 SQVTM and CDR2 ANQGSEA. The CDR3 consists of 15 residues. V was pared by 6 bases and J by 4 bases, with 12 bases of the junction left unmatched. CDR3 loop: CSVLPGGAISDTQYF. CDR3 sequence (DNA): TGCAGCGTCCTCCCGGGAGGGGCTATATCAGATACGCAGTATTTT.

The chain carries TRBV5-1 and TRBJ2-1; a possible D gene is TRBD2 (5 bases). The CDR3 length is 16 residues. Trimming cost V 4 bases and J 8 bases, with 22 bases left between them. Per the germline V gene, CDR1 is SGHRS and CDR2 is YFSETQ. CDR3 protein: CASSVSGSGSWDEQFF. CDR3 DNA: TGCGCCAGCAGCGTCAGTGGGAGTGGGTCTTGGGATGAGCAGTTCTTC.